The entry below gives a single TCR beta chain sequence along with its context. No antigen is known for it. A multiplex PCR was run with 60 Vbeta primers and 13 Jbeta primers. Clones were read by immunoSEQ multiplex PCR, and TCRdb kept only the in-frame ones, dropping some. The profile covers more than 100,000 clones, with 63% appearing a single time and 8% to 10% taken by the ten largest. The data stem from a study of cytomegalovirus exposure and HLA in healthy donors. Study observations and caveats: Sequencing probably produced one cluster of sequence variants that were highly shared. In presence/absence analyses, roughly uniform sequencing depth across donors was assumed.

Germline CDR1 and CDR2: LNHDA and SQIVND (reference sequence). The V gene end was trimmed by 8 bases and the J gene end by 0 bases; junction bases not matched to a gene: 5. CDR3 size: 14 residues. The sequenced sample was PBMCs. The V and J genes are TRBV19 and TRBJ2-3; 7 bases are shared with TRBD1. This sequence originates from a man in his forties in good health and CMV-seropositive. DNA for the CDR3: TGTGCCAGTTATGACAGGGCGAGCACAGATACGCAGTATTTT. Its protein product is CASYDRASTDTQYF.